Below, 24 T cell receptor beta chains from the same sample are listed, as sequenced in a study of spatial heterogeneity in lung cancer. Noted time point: sample taken at primary tumor resection. Whole-study results and caveats: How many expanded intratumoral alpha and beta TCRs were present tracked the tumor mutation count, which was a count of nonsynonymous mutations.

TCRdb used MiXCR to reprocess the 5' RACE reads, holding one entry per CDR3 protein. The data hold over a thousand distinct CDR3 sequences, with 10% to 13% observed a single time. What these receptors recognize is not known. Sequencing was performed on lung tumor tissue, taken at surgery. The receptors stem from a female donor with early-stage non-small cell lung cancer.

Sample share makes this clonotype medium-sized (0.01 to 0.1%). Being off target in a library aimed at alpha chains, this beta chain has a size of little meaning. The V and J genes are TRBV11-2 and TRBJ2-6; 8 bases line up with TRBD1. Germline lookup yields CDR1 SGHAT and CDR2 FQNNGV. The V and J ends lost 1 base and 3 bases, in that order; junction bases with no gene match: 5. This CDR3 has 17 amino acids. The CDR3 sequence: CASSLVAGGVGANVLTF. CDR3 bases: TGTGCCAGCAGCTTAGTTGCAGGGGGCGTTGGGGCCAACGTCCTGACTTTC.

This clonotype is categorized as large. This beta chain is an off-target read within a library intended for alpha chains, so its frequency means little. Here the CDR3 DNA reads TGTGCCAGCAGCTCAGAGACGACAGGGCTGAATGAGCAGTTCTTC. This gives the protein CASSSETTGLNEQFF. The J gene is TRBJ2-1, the V gene TRBV11-2; 7 bases agree with TRBD1. J was trimmed by 7 bases and V by 4 bases; bases with no gene match: 10. In germline, CDR1 is SGHAT, CDR2 FQNNGV. The CDR3 totals 15 residues.

This clonotype ranks as medium-sized. Being off target in a library aimed at alpha chains, this beta chain has a size of little meaning. V is TRBV20-1 and J is TRBJ2-1; D remains ambiguous. The CDR3 is 11 residues long. The V end was cut by 3 bases, the J end by 2 bases, with 2 bases between. The germline gives CDR1 DFQATT, CDR2 SNEGSKA (reference sequence). CDR3 DNA sequence: TGCAGTGCTAGCCCCTACAATGAGCAGTTCTTC. This sequence encodes CSASPYNEQFF.

Relative to its sample, this clonotype is medium-sized (0.01 to 0.1%). This beta chain is an unintended read in a library built for alpha chains; its size means little. V gene TRBV5-1 combines with J gene TRBJ2-7; D ambiguous. V shed 4 bases and J shed 3 bases, with 5 bases lying between them. CDR1 SGHRS and CDR2 YFSETQ come from the germline V gene. The CDR3 has 11 residues. The CDR3 nucleotides are TGCGCCAGCAGCACCAACTACGAGCAGTACTTC. It is translated as CASSTNYEQYF.

This clonotype is categorized as large. This beta chain is a stray read from a library made for alpha chains; its abundance is not meaningful. The gene calls are TRBV7-8 and TRBJ2-2, with 10 bases that match TRBD2. The junction had 8 bases not matched to a gene; V was cut back by 5 bases and J by 8 bases. Germline CDR1 is SGHVS and CDR2 is FQNEAQ. This CDR3 has 15 residues. The CDR3, as DNA: TGTGCCAGCAGCCAGCGGGAGGGCCCTTCGGGGGAGCTGTTTTTT. Amino acids: CASSQREGPSGELFF.

By sample fraction, this clonotype is medium-sized. This beta chain lies outside the target of a library built for alpha chains; its clone size means little. The rearrangement uses TRBV19 and TRBJ2-2; D uncertain. The CDR3 loop spans 13 amino acids. CDR1 is LNHDA and CDR2 is SQIVND in the germline V gene (reference sequence). Trimming pared 5 bases from V and 9 bases from J, leaving 13 bases between. Written as DNA, the CDR3 is TGTGCCAGTAGTTTCACCCGCGAACGGGAGCTGTTTTTT. Encoded protein: CASSFTRERELFF.

In its sample, this clonotype was seen a few times. The library was designed around alpha chains, so this beta chain is a stray read whose abundance carries little weight. This rearrangement joins TRBV6-5 to TRBJ2-3, with TRBD2 matching 9 bases. From germline, CDR1 is MNHEY and CDR2 SVGAGI. The CDR3 runs 15 residues. Trimming removed 4 bases from V and 3 bases from J; junction bases left unmatched: 5. The CDR3, as DNA: TGTGCCAGCAGTTCTGGCGGGAGGGAAACAGATACGCAGTATTTT. It codes for CASSSGGRETDTQYF.

This clonotype is termed large. This beta chain slipped into a library made for alpha chains as a stray read, so its size is not meaningful. The chain uses TRBV5-6 and TRBJ2-3; possible D gene TRBD1, 6 bases. CDR1 is SGHDT, CDR2 YYEEEE, per germline. The length of the CDR3 is 15 residues. The ends were cut back, 1 base at V and 1 base at J, with 10 bases in the middle. The CDR3 DNA follows: TGTGCCAGCAGCTTGTGGGGGCGCGGCACAGATACGCAGTATTTT. This translates into CASSLWGRGTDTQYF.

This clonotype is medium-sized within its sample. Little can be read into the size of this beta chain, an off-target read in a library designed for alpha chains. The rearrangement links TRBV18 to TRBJ1-1, with D possibly TRBD1 on 6 matching bases. Germline CDR1 is KGHSH and CDR2 is LQKENI. The CDR3 runs 15 residues. The ends were cut back, 6 bases at V and 0 bases at J, with 14 bases in the middle. CDR3 sequence: CASSGRDKLNTEAFF. The CDR3 DNA is TGTGCCAGCTCTGGCCGGGACAAGTTGAACACTGAAGCTTTCTTT.

This clonotype was observed once. This beta chain represents an off-target read in a library built for alpha chains; its size is of limited meaning. The chain employs TRBV6-5 and TRBJ2-1, with 8 bases lining up with TRBD2. Germline V gene lookup returns CDR1 MNHEY and CDR2 SVGAGI. The CDR3 is 13 amino acids. The ends lost 4 bases at V and 7 bases at J; junction bases unmatched: 3. CDR3 amino acids: CASSWERGNEQFF. For the CDR3, the DNA is TGTGCCAGCAGTTGGGAGCGGGGGAATGAGCAGTTCTTC.

For this clonotype: This beta chain turned up in a library designed for alpha chains; as an off-target read, its abundance says little. J is TRBJ1-5 and V is TRBV10-3, with 7 bases that match TRBD1. The CDR3 consists of 14 residues. V lost 5 bases to trimming and J lost 3 bases; unmatched junction nucleotides: 4. CDR1 and CDR2 from the germline V gene are ENHRY and SYGVKD. The CDR3 bases are TGTGCCATCAGTTACACAGGGGACAATCAGCCCCAGCATTTT. Residues: CAISYTGDNQPQHF.

This clonotype was recorded many times. This beta chain turned up in a library designed for alpha chains; as an off-target read, its abundance says little. V gene TRBV7-6 combines with J gene TRBJ2-7; a possible D gene is TRBD1 (5 bases). The CDR3 totals 14 residues. V lost 2 bases and J lost 5, with 13 bases in between. Germline values: CDR1 SGHVS, CDR2 FNYEAQ. In DNA, the CDR3 is TGTGCCAGCAGCTTAACCCAGGGTGTCGACGAGCAGTACTTC. Amino acid sequence: CASSLTQGVDEQYF. Using reference TRBV7-6 and TRBJ2-7 for the parts outside the CDR3, the full variable domain is GAGVSQSPRYKVTKRGQDVALRCDPISGHVSLYWYRQALGQGPEFLTYFNYEAQQDKSGLPNDRFSAERPEGSISTLTIQRTEQRDSAMYRCASSLTQGVDEQYFGPGTRLTVT.

Only a few counts were recorded for this clonotype. Because this beta chain is a stray read in a library intended to capture alpha chains, its abundance should not be given much weight. J is TRBJ2-7 and V is TRBV11-3; 9 bases line up with TRBD1. This CDR3 spans 15 amino acids. V was pared by 2 bases and J by 1 base, with 3 bases of the junction left unmatched. The germline V gene has CDR1 SGHNT and CDR2 YENEEA. The CDR3 protein is CASSLTGTGSYEQYF. CDR3 in DNA: TGTGCCAGCAGCTTAACCGGGACAGGGTCCTACGAGCAGTACTTC.

Regarding this clonotype: This beta chain represents an off-target read in a library built for alpha chains; its size is of limited meaning. V is TRBV5-1 and J is TRBJ1-3, with D unclear. In germline, CDR1 is SGHRS, CDR2 YFSETQ. CDR3 length: 16 residues. V gave up 4 bases and J gave up 0 bases, with 14 bases separating them. As DNA, the CDR3 is TGCGCCAGCAGCAACGACCCTCTAGGCTCTGGAAACACCATATATTTT. Its protein product is CASSNDPLGSGNTIYF. Full variable domain (missing parts from reference TRBV5-1 and TRBJ1-3): KAGVTQTPRYLIKTRGQQVTLSCSPISGHRSVSWYQQTPGQGLQFLFEYFSETQRNKGNFPGRFSGRQFSNSRSEMNVSTLELGDSALYLCASSNDPLGSGNTIYFGEGSWLTVV.

This clonotype is medium-sized within its sample. This beta chain is a stray sequence in a library constructed for alpha chains; its clone size is not meaningful. J is TRBJ1-2 and V is TRBV7-2, with TRBD1 matching over 12 bases. CDR3 length: 16 amino acids. The V gene end was trimmed by 1 base and the J gene end by 6 bases; junction bases not matched to a gene: 6. CDR1 SGHTA and CDR2 FQGNSA come from the germline V gene. The CDR3, as DNA: TGTGCCAGCAGCTTAGAGGGGACAGGGGGCGTGCATGGCTACACCTTC. Protein sequence: CASSLEGTGGVHGYTF.

This clonotype is deemed medium-sized. Within a library made for alpha chains, this beta chain is off target, and its count is uninformative. The V and J genes are TRBV28 and TRBJ1-6; D gene ambiguous. V lost 2 bases and J 7 bases, leaving 9 bases between the germline ends. The CDR3 runs 14 residues. Germline-derived CDR1 and CDR2 are MDHEN and SYDVKM. In nucleotides, the CDR3 is TGTGCCAGCAGTTTAGACACCTCGAATTCACCCCTCCACTTT. It is translated as CASSLDTSNSPLHF. Based on the CDR3 plus reference TRBV28 and TRBJ1-6, the full variable domain is DVKVTQSSRYLVKRTGEKVFLECVQDMDHENMFWYRQDPGLGLRLIYFSYDVKMKEKGDIPEGYSVSREKKERFSLILESASTNQTSMYLCASSLDTSNSPLHFGNGTRLTVT.

This clonotype rates as medium-sized. The size of this beta chain means little, since it is a stray read in a library made for alpha chains. The rearrangement joins TRBV7-9 to TRBJ2-1, with 9 nucleotides matching TRBD2. The germline CDR1 and CDR2 sequences are SEHNR and FQNEAQ (reference sequence). V gave up 1 base and J gave up 3 bases; unmatched junction bases: 1. The CDR3 consists of 15 residues. The CDR3 DNA is TGTGCCAGCAGCTTAGGAGCGGGGGGCTACAATGAGCAGTTCTTC. It codes for CASSLGAGGYNEQFF.

Note on this clonotype: The library was built for alpha chains, so this beta chain is an off-target read and its size means little. This sequence joins TRBV4-3 and TRBJ2-6; a possible D gene is TRBD1 (5 bases). CDR1 is LGHNA, CDR2 YSLEER, per germline. Trimming stripped 1 base from V and 2 bases from J, with 12 bases between. The CDR3 is 17 amino acids. The CDR3 region is CASSQGSGQTGANVLTF. DNA for the CDR3: TGCGCCAGCAGCCAAGGATCAGGACAAACTGGGGCCAACGTCCTGACTTTC.

A remark on this clonotype: A library prepared for alpha chains yielded this beta chain as an off-target read; its size is of little meaning. The rearrangement links TRBV5-1 to TRBJ2-6, with unresolved D. The V gene's germline CDR1 is SGHRS and CDR2 YFSETQ. The CDR3 runs to 18 residues. The ends were cut back, 0 bases at V and 0 bases at J, with 13 bases in the middle. CDR3 DNA sequence: TGCGCCAGCAGCTTGGCCGGCGAGGCCAGCTCTGGGGCCAACGTCCTGACTTTC. This gives the protein CASSLAGEASSGANVLTF.

By frequency in the sample, this clonotype is medium-sized (0.01 to 0.1%). Because this beta chain is a stray read in a library intended to capture alpha chains, its abundance should not be given much weight. The rearrangement links TRBV20-1 to TRBJ2-3; D not certain. Trimming left V 0 bases short and J 2 bases short, with 12 bases between. The CDR3 runs 15 residues. CDR1 is DFQATT, CDR2 SNEGSKA, per germline (reference sequence). The CDR3 region is CSARDWSPITDTQYF. CDR3 DNA: TGCAGTGCTAGAGATTGGAGCCCAATCACAGATACGCAGTATTTT.

This clonotype was picked up a small number of times. This beta chain was picked up by a library intended for alpha chains and is off target, so its count carries little meaning. The rearrangement joins TRBV7-8 to TRBJ1-1; weak D call: TRBD1 (6 bases). Per the germline V gene, CDR1 is SGHVS and CDR2 is FQNEAQ. The ends were cut back, 0 bases at V and 6 bases at J, with 14 bases in the middle. The CDR3 totals 15 residues. The DNA for the CDR3 is TGTGCCAGCAGCTTAGCGTGGCGGTCAGGGGCTGAAGCTTTCTTT. It specifies CASSLAWRSGAEAFF.

This clonotype was picked up a small number of times. Within a library made for alpha chains, this beta chain is off target, and its count is uninformative. CDR3 sequence: CASKGTGGDTQYF. CDR3 DNA: TGCGCCAGCAAGGGGACAGGGGGAGATACGCAGTATTTT. The J gene is TRBJ2-3, the V gene TRBV10-2, with 11 positions matching TRBD1. This CDR3 comprises 13 residues. Germline lookup yields CDR1 WSHSY and CDR2 SAAADI. V shed 7 bases and J 5 bases; nucleotides not matched to a gene: 2.

This clonotype is labeled medium-sized (0.01 to 0.1%). In a library made to pick up alpha chains, this beta chain is a stray read with a size that means little. The chain's CDR3 is CSVDSGQETQYF. CDR3 coding DNA: TGCAGCGTTGATAGCGGACAAGAGACCCAGTACTTC. This chain links TRBV29-1 with TRBJ2-5; possibly TRBD2 for D (6 bases). Germline V gene sequence: CDR1 SQVTM, CDR2 ANQGSEA. The V gene lost 3 bases and the J gene lost 2 bases, with 7 bases spanning the gap. This CDR3 has 12 amino acids. The whole variable domain, filled in from reference TRBV29-1 and TRBJ2-5, reads SAVISQKPSRDICQRGTSLTIQCQVDSQVTMMFWYRQQPGQSLTLIATANQGSEATYESGFVIDKFPISRPNLTFSTLTVSNMSPEDSSIYLCSVDSGQETQYFGPGTRLLVL.

This clonotype appeared many times. Since it is a stray read in a library aimed at alpha chains, this beta chain has a size that is not meaningful. This chain joins TRBV6-5 and TRBJ2-5, with 13 bases lining up with TRBD2. The CDR3 totals 16 residues. CDR1 and CDR2 from the germline V gene are MNHEY and SVGAGI. Germline trimming cut 5 bases from V and 1 base from J; bases unmatched to any gene: 4. The CDR3 spells CASSQTSGGGQETQYF. The CDR3 DNA reads TGTGCCAGCAGTCAAACTAGCGGGGGGGGCCAAGAGACCCAGTACTTC.